Shown below are 32 T cell receptor beta chains from a single sample sequenced in a study of Ad26.COV2.S vaccination and SARS-CoV-2 variants. Assay used: immunoSEQ multiplex PCR; TCRdb lists only in-frame clones, some missing. In the table there are some 290,000 clones, about 82% of which are singletons. The treatment here: some 20 received Ad26.COV2.S at low or high dose, single or two shots; about five received placebo; per-sample allocation not given. Following the first vaccine or placebo injection, samples were taken on day 63. The input for sequencing was peripheral blood, taken in a trial of Ad26.COV2.S vaccine versus placebo. The receptor source for this set is a person aged 18-65 years who received the Ad26.COV2.S COVID-19 vaccine or a placebo.

CDR3 DNA sequence: TGCAGCGTTAGGGAGGATGAGCAGTTCTTC. It encodes CSVREDEQFF. The chain has TRBV29-1 and TRBJ2-1; perhaps TRBD2 as D (6 bases). The CDR3 has 10 amino acids. Deletions cut 5 bases from V and 8 bases from J, with 7 bases between. Germline-derived CDR1 and CDR2 are SQVTM and ANQGSEA.

The count of this clone is one. The V and J genes are TRBV18 and TRBJ1-4, with D perhaps TRBD1 (5 bases). Trimming shortened V by 0 bases and J by 0 bases, and 11 bases separated the two germline ends. CDR3 length equals 17 residues. Germline CDR1 reads KGHSH; CDR2 reads LQKENI. The CDR3 sequence is CASSPPVGLATNEKLFF. CDR3 nucleotide sequence: TGTGCCAGCTCACCACCGGTGGGACTTGCAACTAATGAAAAACTGTTTTTT.

The chain uses TRBV7-3 and TRBJ2-1; 11 positions agree with TRBD2. This CDR3 is built from 15 residues. V trimming: 5 bases; J trimming: 6 bases; junction bases outside the gene matches: 6. Germline loops: CDR1 SGHTA, CDR2 FQGTGA. Here the CDR3 reads CASSRLSGRVNEQFF. In nucleotides, the CDR3 is TGTGCCAGCAGCCGACTTAGCGGGAGGGTCAATGAGCAGTTCTTC. The full variable domain, its missing parts supplied by reference TRBV7-3 and TRBJ2-1, is GAGVSQTPSNKVTEKGKYVELRCDPISGHTALYWYRQSLGQGPEFLIYFQGTGAADDSGLPNDRFFAVRPEGSVSTLKIQRTERGDSAVYLCASSRLSGRVNEQFFGPGTRLTVL.

This clone was recorded once. The J gene is TRBJ1-2, the V gene TRBV10-3; TRBD1 matches at 7 bases. The CDR3 runs 13 residues. The germline gives CDR1 ENHRY, CDR2 SYGVKD. The V segment lost 6 bases and the J segment 6 bases; nucleotides outside the gene matches: 7. CDR3 in amino acids: CAIRLGTENGYTF. The CDR3 DNA follows: TGTGCCATCAGACTAGGGACAGAGAATGGCTACACCTTC.

J is TRBJ1-1 and V is TRBV5-6; 9 nucleotides match TRBD1. Germline lookup yields CDR1 SGHDT and CDR2 YYEEEE. This CDR3 has 16 residues. Trimming took 2 bases from V and 3 from J; bases not matched to a gene: 8. This CDR3 is CASSFYRDREDTEAFF. In nucleotides, the CDR3 is TGTGCCAGCAGCTTCTACCGGGACAGGGAGGACACTGAAGCTTTCTTT.

DNA for the CDR3: TGTGCCAGCAGCTGGGGGGCAGCAACAGATACGCAGTATTTT. Translated, it gives CASSWGAATDTQYF. This rearrangement joins TRBV11-3 to TRBJ2-3; D may be TRBD1 or TRBD2 (6 bases each). CDR1 is SGHNT and CDR2 is YENEEA in the germline V gene. This CDR3 spans 14 amino acids. V was pared by 4 bases and J by 3 bases, with 11 bases between.

This chain joins TRBV5-6 and TRBJ1-1; 11 bases fit TRBD1. V gave up 0 bases and J gave up 4 bases; unmatched junction bases: 5. The CDR3 consists of 16 residues. Germline lookup yields CDR1 SGHDT and CDR2 YYEEEE. The CDR3 sequence is CASSLVGTGGGTEAFF. CDR3 nucleotides: TGTGCCAGCAGCTTGGTAGGGACAGGGGGTGGCACTGAAGCTTTCTTT.

This clone has only a few counts. The chain uses TRBV27 and TRBJ2-7; D is unresolved. Between the trimmed V and J ends, which lost 4 bases and 0 bases, there was a span of 13 bases. The germline V gene has CDR1 MNHEY and CDR2 SMNVEV (reference sequence). This CDR3 region has 15 residues. DNA of the CDR3: TGTGCCAGCAGTTCCCGACCTCAATCCTCCTACGAGCAGTACTTC. This encodes CASSSRPQSSYEQYF.

This chain connects TRBV7-9 to TRBJ1-5; 7 nucleotides align to TRBD1. V trimming: 5 bases; J trimming: 6 bases; junction bases outside the gene matches: 4. The CDR3 totals 13 residues. Germline V gene sequence: CDR1 SEHNR, CDR2 FQNEAQ (reference sequence). The CDR3 bases are TGTGCCAGCAGCGGGACAGAGGCTCAGCCCCAGCATTTT. Protein: CASSGTEAQPQHF.

The chain has TRBV27 and TRBJ2-7; the D is unclear. There are 14 residues in the CDR3. Trimming stripped 4 bases from V and 0 bases from J, with 10 bases between. Germline CDR1 is MNHEY and CDR2 is SMNVEV (reference sequence). The CDR3 loop reads CASSYTDPSYEQYF. CDR3 coding DNA: TGTGCCAGCAGTTATACGGATCCCTCCTACGAGCAGTACTTC.

V is TRBV12-5 and J is TRBJ2-5; TRBD1 matches 7 bases. Germline assignment: CDR1 LGHNT and CDR2 FRNRAP. This CDR3 spans 14 amino acids. V trimming: 5 bases; J trimming: 2 bases; junction bases outside the gene matches: 5. The DNA of the CDR3 is TGTGCTAGTGGTCCTGGGACAGCGCAAGAGACCCAGTACTTC. The encoded protein is CASGPGTAQETQYF.

The V call is TRBV18, the J call TRBJ1-4; D ambiguous. CDR1 and CDR2 from the germline V gene are KGHSH and LQKENI. V gave up 3 bases and J gave up 0 bases, with 8 bases separating them. This CDR3 spans 15 amino acids. CDR3 sequence: CASSPQTTTNEKLFF. In DNA form, the CDR3 reads TGTGCCAGCTCACCTCAGACAACAACTAATGAAAAACTGTTTTTT. The full variable domain, with the rest looked up from reference TRBV18 and TRBJ1-4, is NAGVMQNPRHLVRRRGQEARLRCSPMKGHSHVYWYRQLPEEGLKFMVYLQKENIIDESGMPKERFSAEFPKEGPSILRIQQVVRGDSAAYFCASSPQTTTNEKLFFGSGTQLSVL.

The chain joins TRBV21-1 to TRBJ2-7; whether TRBD1, the table's D call, matches the DNA was not checked. TRBV21-1 is deemed a pseudogene. CDR3 length equals 19 residues. This chain's CDR3 is CASSSLLGLRYPHVREQYF. The CDR3, as DNA: TGTGCCAGCAGCTCCCTCCTGGGGCTTAGGTACCCCCACGTAAGGGAGCAGTACTTC.

The chain is built from TRBV11-3 and TRBJ2-5; D might be TRBD1 (7 bases). Trimming took off 5 bases at V and 1 base at J, with 14 bases between the two ends. CDR1 is SGHNT, CDR2 YENEEA, per germline. The length of the CDR3 is 15 residues. CDR3 bases: TGTGCCAGCAGCCATGGGCGGGACAGCCAAGAGACCCAGTACTTC. The encoded protein is CASSHGRDSQETQYF.

The rearrangement links TRBV10-2 to TRBJ1-1; no clear D. There are 13 residues in the CDR3. The germline V gene has CDR1 WSHSY and CDR2 SAAADI. V dropped 8 bases and J dropped 2 bases, with 12 bases sitting between them. The CDR3 is CASSQTVNTEAFF. Here the CDR3 DNA reads TGCGCCAGCTCTCAGACGGTAAACACTGAAGCTTTCTTT.

The chain is built from TRBV20-1 and TRBJ2-1; 11 nucleotides match TRBD2. This CDR3 is built from 14 residues. Per the germline V gene, CDR1 is DFQATT and CDR2 is SNEGSKA (reference sequence). Losses at the gene ends were 3 bases for V and 8 bases for J; bases not matched to a gene: 6. In DNA, the CDR3 is TGCAGTGCTAGTGGCCTAGCGGGGGGTTATGAGCAGTTCTTC. Amino acids: CSASGLAGGYEQFF.

V usage is TRBV5-4 and J usage is TRBJ1-2; 11 bases are a match to TRBD1. V shed 4 bases and J 7 bases; nucleotides not matched to a gene: 9. Germline loops: CDR1 SGHNT, CDR2 YYREEE (reference sequence). CDR3 length: 15 amino acids. Written as DNA, the CDR3 is TGTGCCAGCAGCGGGAGCGGACAGGGGGCTGGTGGCTACACCTTC. It encodes CASSGSGQGAGGYTF.

This clone has only one observation. The chain recombines TRBV9 with TRBJ1-1, with D uncertain. Per the germline V gene, CDR1 is SGDLS and CDR2 is YYNGEE. V lost 2 bases and J 3 bases, leaving 11 bases between the germline ends. The CDR3 loop spans 14 amino acids. CDR3 bases: TGTGCCAGCAGCGTCGGACCTTGGGACACTGAAGCTTTCTTT. Its translation is CASSVGPWDTEAFF.

The V gene is TRBV7-9, the J gene TRBJ2-1, with 8 bases lining up with TRBD2. Germline-derived CDR1 and CDR2 are SEHNR and FQNEAQ (reference sequence). V shed 6 bases, J shed 0 bases, and the junction held 10 bases outside the gene matches. The CDR3 loop spans 17 amino acids. In DNA form, the CDR3 reads TGTGCCAGCAGTCGGCACGCGGGACTAGTCTCCTACAATGAGCAGTTCTTC. Its translation is CASSRHAGLVSYNEQFF.

This rearrangement joins TRBV4-3 to TRBJ2-2; TRBD1 agrees at 7 bases. Trimming removed 0 bases from V and 5 bases from J; junction bases left unmatched: 3. The CDR3 is 15 residues long. Germline lookup yields CDR1 LGHNA and CDR2 YSLEER. The CDR3 region has the DNA TGCGCCAGCAGCCAAGAGTCAGGGGGTACCGGGGAGCTGTTTTTT. Translated, it gives CASSQESGGTGELFF.

V is TRBV7-9 and J is TRBJ1-1; D gene uncertain. Germline CDR1 reads SEHNR; CDR2 reads FQNEAQ (reference sequence). V was shortened by 1 base and J by 0 bases, with 9 bases between the two germline ends. The CDR3 runs to 15 residues. The CDR3 reads CASSLGLGMNTEAFF. CDR3 bases: TGTGCCAGCAGCTTAGGGCTGGGAATGAACACTGAAGCTTTCTTT.

This clone was seen just once. V and J are TRBV5-4 and TRBJ2-1; 9 bases are a match to TRBD1. Germline trimming cut 4 bases from V and 5 bases from J; bases unmatched to any gene: 7. The CDR3 has 15 amino acids. Germline loops: CDR1 SGHNT, CDR2 YYREEE (reference sequence). The CDR3 DNA is TGTGCCAGCAGCCAACAGGGGGCGAAGGACAATGAGCAGTTCTTC. This codes for CASSQQGAKDNEQFF.

This rearrangement joins TRBV7-9 to TRBJ2-1, with TRBD1 matching over 7 bases. Germline V CDR1 and CDR2: SEHNR, FQNEAQ (reference sequence). Trimming took 3 bases from V and 2 from J; bases not matched to a gene: 4. The CDR3 contains 15 residues. This chain's CDR3 is CASSLRQGAYNEQFF. The CDR3 DNA reads TGTGCCAGCAGCTTGAGGCAGGGGGCCTACAATGAGCAGTTCTTC.

This chain uses TRBV4-1 with TRBJ2-2, with 8 nucleotides matching TRBD2. V shed 4 bases and J 2 bases; nucleotides not matched to a gene: 15. Germline CDR1 MGHRA, CDR2 YSYEKL. The CDR3 consists of 19 residues. The CDR3 nucleotides are TGCGCCAGCAGCCCAAGTGGGAGAGCTAGCGGGCTTAACACCGGGGAGCTGTTTTTT. This translates into CASSPSGRASGLNTGELFF.

This clone showed up just once. The chain couples TRBV5-4 to TRBJ2-1; D is tentatively TRBD1 or TRBD2 (5 bases each). The CDR3 totals 16 residues. Trimming pared 4 bases from V and 8 bases from J, leaving 22 bases between. The germline V gene encodes CDR1 SGHNT and CDR2 YYREEE (reference sequence). The CDR3 DNA follows: TGTGCCAGCAGCCCGCAGCCGGGCTCCCGAGGGGATGAGCAGTTCTTC. It specifies CASSPQPGSRGDEQFF. Full variable domain (remainder filled in from reference TRBV5-4 and TRBJ2-1): ETGVTQSPTHLIKTRGQQVTLRCSSQSGHNTVSWYQQALGQGPQFIFQYYREEENGRGNFPPRFSGLQFPNYSSELNVNALELDDSALYLCASSPQPGSRGDEQFFGPGTRLTVL.

This chain joins TRBV4-1 and TRBJ2-1, with a tentative D call TRBD2 (5 bases). The CDR3 length is 13 residues. CDR1 is MGHRA and CDR2 is YSYEKL in the germline V gene. V gave up 1 base and J gave up 12 bases, with 13 bases separating them. The CDR3 region is CASSQVKTTGQFF. DNA for the CDR3: TGCGCCAGCAGCCAAGTCAAGACTACGGGGCAGTTCTTC.

V is TRBV14 and J is TRBJ1-1, with D maybe TRBD1 (6 bases). CDR3 length equals 13 residues. CDR1 is SGHDN and CDR2 is FVKESK in the germline V gene. V lost 5 bases and J 8 bases, leaving 15 bases between the germline ends. The CDR3 region has the DNA TGTGCCAGCAGCGCCCGGGGACACGGGGAAGCTTTCTTT. This sequence encodes CASSARGHGEAFF.

The genes are TRBV7-2 and TRBJ2-7; D is unresolved. The CDR3 is made up of 13 amino acids. With 2 bases removed from V and 5 bases from J, the gap between germline ends came to 10 bases. The germline CDR1 and CDR2 sequences are SGHTA and FQGNSA. In DNA form, the CDR3 reads TGTGCCAGCAGCTTACATGCTAGTAACGAGCAGTACTTC. Residues: CASSLHASNEQYF.

V gene TRBV6-5 combines with J gene TRBJ2-7, with D unresolved. The length of the CDR3 is 14 residues. V dropped 1 base and J dropped 3 bases, with 10 bases sitting between them. Germline CDR1 and CDR2: MNHEY and SVGAGI. In DNA form, the CDR3 reads TGTGCCAGCAGTTACTTGGCAGGCTTCTACGAGCAGTACTTC. Translating it yields CASSYLAGFYEQYF.

The sample holds a few counts of this clone. The chain recombines TRBV30 with TRBJ2-7; D is unresolved. V lost 4 bases and J 6 bases, leaving 19 bases between the germline ends. The germline V gene encodes CDR1 GTSNPN and CDR2 SVGIG (reference sequence). The CDR3 consists of 14 residues. CDR3 DNA: TGTGCCTGGAACGGTGACCGGGCTGCTATCGAGCAGTACTTC. Amino acids: CAWNGDRAAIEQYF.

The rearrangement uses TRBV10-3 and TRBJ1-6; D is undetermined. There are 15 residues in the CDR3. From germline, CDR1 is ENHRY and CDR2 SYGVKD. Trimming left V 3 bases short and J 9 bases short, with 15 bases between. Written as DNA, the CDR3 is TGTGCCATCAGTGACGAAGTCCTACCGGGTTCACCCCTCCACTTT. Residues: CAISDEVLPGSPLHF.

The chain combines TRBV5-6 with TRBJ1-1, with D perhaps TRBD1 (5 bases). V was pared by 4 bases and J by 4 bases, with 26 bases between. The CDR3 covers 18 residues. Germline lookup yields CDR1 SGHDT and CDR2 YYEEEE. The CDR3 reads CASSTPTAHPNWSTEAFF. Written as DNA, the CDR3 is TGTGCCAGCAGCACACCGACAGCTCACCCAAACTGGAGCACTGAAGCTTTCTTT.